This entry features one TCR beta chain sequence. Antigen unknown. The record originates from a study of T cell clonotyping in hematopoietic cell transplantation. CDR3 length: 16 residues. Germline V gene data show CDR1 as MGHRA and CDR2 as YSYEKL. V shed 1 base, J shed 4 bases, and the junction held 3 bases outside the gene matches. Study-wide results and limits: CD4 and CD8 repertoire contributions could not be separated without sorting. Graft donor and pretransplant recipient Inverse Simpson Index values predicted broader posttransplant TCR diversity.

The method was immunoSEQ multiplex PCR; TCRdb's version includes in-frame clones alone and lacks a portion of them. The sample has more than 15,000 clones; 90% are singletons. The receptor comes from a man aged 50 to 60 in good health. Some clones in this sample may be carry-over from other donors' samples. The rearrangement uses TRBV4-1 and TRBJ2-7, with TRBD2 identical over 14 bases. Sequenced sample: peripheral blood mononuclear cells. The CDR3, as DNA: TGCGCCAGCAGCCAAGCGACTAGCGGGGGGGTTTACGAGCAGTACTTC. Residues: CASSQATSGGVYEQYF.